This paragraph covers one TCR beta chain sequence. Its cognate antigen has yet to be identified. Within one base of it there is no much larger clone, and no base qualities were kept. TCR beta CDR3 regions were amplified from RNA transcripts for repertoire sequencing. The first round was an RT-PCR using HTBI primers with the Qiagen OneStep RT-PCR kit, and this first round was followed by a second-round multiplex PCR, then size selection and purification. Libraries were sequenced paired-end with 100 bp reads on an Illumina HiSeq2000. The authors processed their data as follows. SOAPnuke was used to process the reads, throwing out any read that had adapters, had uncalled bases, had a mean Phred below 15, or lacked an exact constant-primer or identifier match. COPE v1.2.5 was used to merge the high-quality paired reads. Each unique nucleotide sequence was treated as a clonotype, and MiTCR v1.1 was used to align the clonotypes to the IMGT TRB V, D and J references. The analysis was limited to V-J combinations with a frequency above 0.0001, which together covered just over 98% of the repertoires. A TCR clonal expansion and chaos score per V-J combination was defined as the ratio of F50 clonal expansion to chaos observed in the TCRdist matrix. Welch's t-statistics and random forest were used to narrow the features down to about a dozen V-J combinations, which were then fed into a naive Bayes classifier. Thyroid-blood repertoire similarity was quantified with the Morisita-Horn index. The public reads were reanalyzed by TCRdb: fastp trimming at Q25, MiXCR alignment, in-frame beta chains only. Each entry is one CDR3 protein sequence, shown with its most common DNA and genes. For this entry, the V and J calls and clone size follow TCRdb and not the study's own pipeline. In all, the sample holds some 390,000 distinct CDR3 sequences, and roughly 18% of those were seen once. Together, the top ten hold approximately 1.4% of the sample.

Ophthalmopathy patients were characterized by moderately to severely active disease, a Clinical Activity Score of at least 3, a NOSPECS grade of at least 4, and a disease duration under 3 months. Patients were excluded if they had other autoimmune diseases, uncontrolled infections, pregnancy or lactation. Clinical symptoms, serum thyroxine, TRAb, thyroid ultrasound and orbital computed tomography were used for diagnosis. PBMCs were isolated from more than 9 ml of fresh peripheral blood by Ficoll-Paque density gradient centrifugation. Total RNA was extracted using Trizol reagent, and RNA quality was checked on an Agilent 2100 Bioanalyzer. This specimen comes from a study of Graves' ophthalmopathy and Graves' hyperthyroidism (dated by TCRdb to the late 2010s). With regard to the full study: Peripheral blood was collected at initial diagnosis, before any treatment. To explore V-J signatures distinguishing ophthalmopathy from hyperthyroidism, a discovery set of more than 95 patients (about 44 ophthalmopathy, about 57 stable hyperthyroidism) was enrolled. To tell Graves' ophthalmopathy apart from Graves' hyperthyroidism, and to predict which patients would progress to ophthalmopathy, the study relied on TCR beta repertoire signatures. Following sampling, methimazole starting at 30 mg daily was administered to hyperthyroidism patients, and high-dose intravenous methylprednisolone was administered to ophthalmopathy patients. In about 6 hyperthyroidism patients, T-cell repertoires of thyroid tissue and blood were compared. In total, 135 blood samples were TCR-sequenced: approximately 42 ophthalmopathy, around 75 hyperthyroidism and 17 hyperthyroidism-to-ophthalmopathy patients. The approximately 97 discovery patients were randomly divided into training and test sets at a 7:3 ratio. An independent validation cohort was composed of 18 hyperthyroidism patients and around 16 patients who later progressed from hyperthyroidism to ophthalmopathy.

In the germline V gene, CDR1 corresponds to MDHEN and CDR2 to SYDVKM. The CDR3 covers 15 residues, taking in both the cysteine and the phenylalanine. Only the CDR3 part of the read is kept: 45 bases, read in frame from the first base. V is cut by 1 base and J by 0 bases, and the space between the germline ends is 10 bases. The paper's findings and limits, for the study overall: In validation, the model predicted ophthalmopathy progression with 55% to 71% sensitivity and around 72% specificity; around twelve predicted patients were CT-confirmed with GO in a median of about 6.1 months. No statistical method was used to set the sample size in advance, and the investigators knew which group each participant was assigned to. Among expanded thyroid clonotypes with frequency above 0.001, most also showed up in blood, which suggests that blood repertoires may reflect the thyroid immune response. In cross-validation, the 13-signature model distinguished ophthalmopathy from stable hyperthyroidism with about 90% sensitivity and 81% to 82% specificity, while in the test set the corresponding values were about 80% and 75%.

The V gene is TRBV28 and the J gene is TRBJ2-7; the D gene is perhaps TRBD2, on 6 matching bases. The source is a woman younger than 35 with Graves' ophthalmopathy. Donor details come from another sample of the same person, matched by shared clones. The sequencing sample was made of peripheral blood. The CDR3 reads as follows: CASSLSGTRSYEQYF. The DNA reads TGTGCCAGCAGTTTATCCGGGACTCGCTCCTACGAGCAGTACTTC.